Given below is one T cell receptor beta chain in context. Its antigen is still unknown. The sample is drawn from a study of regulatory T cells in long-lasting Graves disease. Study conclusions and caveats: Relative to newly diagnosed Graves' patients, persistent ones had lower TCR diversity.

With 2 bases removed from V and 3 bases from J, the gap between germline ends came to 12 bases. The CDR3 spans 15 residues. The germline V gene encodes CDR1 SGHRS and CDR2 YFSETQ. As for time point: newly diagnosed GD, antithyroid drugs for less than 3 months. The TCR library was prepared using RNA isolated from PBMCs. Graves' disease diagnosis used American Thyroid Association guidelines. The authors built TCR beta libraries using iRepertoire HTBI primers and Arm-PCR of CDR3 regions. TCRdb processed the multiplex PCR reads anew with MiXCR; each CDR3 protein has one entry. The table shows fewer than 350,000 distinct CDR3 sequences, with 18% occurring only once.

The sample here was peripheral blood mononuclear cells (PBMCs), taken at new diagnosis, from a patient treated with antithyroid drugs. The source of this sequence is a female donor with Graves disease. The rearrangement uses TRBV5-1 and TRBJ2-1; tentatively, D is TRBD1 or TRBD2 (6 bases each). CDR3 DNA: TGCGCCAGCAGCTTTGGGGGGCTGCACTACAATGAGCAGTTCTTC. Amino acids: CASSFGGLHYNEQFF.